This T cell receptor beta chain was sequenced for a study of T cell responses to AZD1222 COVID-19 vaccine. The study, taken as a whole, reports: Seropositive at baseline were only six AZD1222 recipients. Donors were chiefly white British, with a greater number of females, and clonal diversity was perhaps underestimated.

On this clone: Antigen specificity is unknown.

The table came from immunoSEQ multiplex PCR; TCRdb's copy has only in-frame clones and leaves some out. The data hold 200,000 or so clones, with 90% to 95% observed a single time. The J segment lost 2 bases and the V segment lost 3 bases, leaving 3 bases of the junction unmatched. The CDR3 spans 14 residues. From germline, CDR1 is SGHTS and CDR2 YDEGEE. This receptor was obtained from an adult who received the AZD1222 COVID-19 vaccine. This sequence joins TRBV5-8 and TRBJ2-3; 7 bases map to TRBD1. Sample: peripheral blood, taken 28 days after the second AZD1222 dose. CDR3 in amino acids: CASSSGTVTDTQYF. DNA for the CDR3: TGTGCCAGCAGCTCCGGGACAGTCACAGATACGCAGTATTTT.